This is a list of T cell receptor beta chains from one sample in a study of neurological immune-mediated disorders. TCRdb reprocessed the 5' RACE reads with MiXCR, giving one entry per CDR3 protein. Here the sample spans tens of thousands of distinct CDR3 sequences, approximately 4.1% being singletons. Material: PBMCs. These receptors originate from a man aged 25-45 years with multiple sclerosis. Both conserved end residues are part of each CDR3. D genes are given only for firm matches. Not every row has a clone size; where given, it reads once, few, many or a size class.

CDR3 DNA: TGTGCCAGCAGCTTCCTAGTCTCTGGAAACACCATATATTTT
CDR3 protein: CASSFLVSGNTIYF
J gene: TRBJ1-3
D gene: -
V gene: TRBV7-8
clone size: -

CDR3 DNA: TGTGCCATCAGTGGACAGTGGGGTCAGCCCCAGCATTTT
CDR3 protein: CAISGQWGQPQHF
J gene: TRBJ1-5
D gene: -
V gene: TRBV10-3
clone size: many

CDR3 DNA: TGTGCCACCAGCCCAGACAGGGGGAATAATCAGCCCCAGCATTTT
CDR3 protein: CATSPDRGNNQPQHF
J gene: TRBJ1-5
D gene: TRBD1
V gene: TRBV15
clone size: many

CDR3 DNA: TGTGCCAGCAGTTTGGGTAACACCCTCAACTTT
CDR3 protein: CASSLGNTLNF
J gene: TRBJ1-6
D gene: -
V gene: TRBV12-3/TRBV12-4
clone size: many

CDR3 DNA: TGTGCCAGCAGCCCCGCGGAGGGGACCTATGGCTACACCTTC
CDR3 protein: CASSPAEGTYGYTF
J gene: TRBJ1-2
D gene: -
V gene: TRBV6-5
clone size: many

CDR3 DNA: TGTGCCAGCAGCCAGTGGCTGTACAATGAGCAGTTCTTC
CDR3 protein: CASSQWLYNEQFF
J gene: TRBJ2-1
D gene: -
V gene: TRBV14
clone size: many

CDR3 DNA: TGTGCCAGCAGCTCGCTGAGCAGGGAGGAGACCCAGTACTTC
CDR3 protein: CASSSLSREETQYF
J gene: TRBJ2-5
D gene: -
V gene: TRBV7-9
clone size: many

CDR3 DNA: TGTGCCAGCAGCAGTAGTGGGACAGCATCCTACGAGCAGTACTTC
CDR3 protein: CASSSSGTASYEQYF
J gene: TRBJ2-7
D gene: TRBD1
V gene: TRBV7-6
clone size: many

CDR3 DNA: TGCAGTGCTAGTCAGATCCCTGGGGCCAACGTCCTGACTTTC
CDR3 protein: CSASQIPGANVLTF
J gene: TRBJ2-6
D gene: -
V gene: TRBV20-1
clone size: many

CDR3 DNA: TGTGCCAGCAGCAGTGGGAGGGGGACAGAGACCCAGTACTTC
CDR3 protein: CASSSGRGTETQYF
J gene: TRBJ2-5
D gene: -
V gene: TRBV7-7
clone size: many

CDR3 DNA: TGCGCCAGCAGCACAGCTAGCGGGGGGCACAATGAGCAGTTCTTC
CDR3 protein: CASSTASGGHNEQFF
J gene: TRBJ2-1
D gene: TRBD2
V gene: TRBV5-1
clone size: many

CDR3 DNA: TGTGCCAGCAGCTTGGGGATGGCAGCTGGAAACACCATATATTTT
CDR3 protein: CASSLGMAAGNTIYF
J gene: TRBJ1-3
D gene: -
V gene: TRBV7-2
clone size: many

CDR3 DNA: TGTGCCAGCAGCTCACGGACTAGCGGGGGCCCCTACGAGCAGTACTTC
CDR3 protein: CASSSRTSGGPYEQYF
J gene: TRBJ2-7
D gene: TRBD2
V gene: TRBV7-8
clone size: few

CDR3 DNA: TGTGCCAGCAGTGATCCAGGCTTGAACTCCTACGAGCAGTACTTC
CDR3 protein: CASSDPGLNSYEQYF
J gene: TRBJ2-7
D gene: -
V gene: TRBV6-1
clone size: many

CDR3 DNA: TGCGCCAGCAGGGGGCTCGGGTCCTACAATGAGCAGTTCTTC
CDR3 protein: CASRGLGSYNEQFF
J gene: TRBJ2-1
D gene: -
V gene: TRBV5-1
clone size: many

CDR3 DNA: TGTGCCAGCAGCGTGGGGGAAGAGACCCAGTACTTC
CDR3 protein: CASSVGEETQYF
J gene: TRBJ2-5
D gene: -
V gene: TRBV9
clone size: many

CDR3 DNA: TGTGCCAGCCTCGGCAGTATGGGGGCTATAGGCTACACCTTC
CDR3 protein: CASLGSMGAIGYTF
J gene: TRBJ1-2
D gene: -
V gene: TRBV7-2
clone size: many

CDR3 DNA: TGCGCCAGCAGCCAAGACCCGGGGACCGGGGCCAACGTCCTGACTTTC
CDR3 protein: CASSQDPGTGANVLTF
J gene: TRBJ2-6
D gene: -
V gene: TRBV4-1
clone size: many

CDR3 DNA: TGTGCCAGCAGCCCGCCTCTTCCGGCGGATACGCAGTATTTT
CDR3 protein: CASSPPLPADTQYF
J gene: TRBJ2-3
D gene: -
V gene: TRBV7-9
clone size: many

CDR3 DNA: TGCGCCAGCAGCTTGATGGGCAACGAGCAGTACTTC
CDR3 protein: CASSLMGNEQYF
J gene: TRBJ2-7
D gene: -
V gene: TRBV5-1
clone size: many

CDR3 DNA: TGTGCCAGCAGCTTAGTAAGCGGGGGGACTACCAATGAGCAGTTCTTC
CDR3 protein: CASSLVSGGTTNEQFF
J gene: TRBJ2-1
D gene: TRBD2
V gene: TRBV11-2
clone size: many

CDR3 DNA: TGCAGTGCTAGAGATACGGGGCGGGACTCCTACGAGCAGTACTTC
CDR3 protein: CSARDTGRDSYEQYF
J gene: TRBJ2-7
D gene: -
V gene: TRBV20-1
clone size: many

CDR3 DNA: TGTGCCAGCAGTCCTTCGACGGTTAGTGGCACTGAAGCTTTCTTT
CDR3 protein: CASSPSTVSGTEAFF
J gene: TRBJ1-1
D gene: -
V gene: TRBV6-5
clone size: many

CDR3 DNA: TGCAGTGCTAGAGCGGCAGGTGGTAATTCACCCCTCCACTTT
CDR3 protein: CSARAAGGNSPLHF
J gene: TRBJ1-6
D gene: -
V gene: TRBV20-1
clone size: many

CDR3 DNA: TGTGCCGGACATTTGGCCCGGACTAGTCGATGGCAGTTCTTC
CDR3 protein: CAGHLARTSRWQFF
J gene: TRBJ2-1
D gene: TRBD2
V gene: TRBV7-2
clone size: many

CDR3 DNA: TGTGCCATCTTGACAGGTGACGAGCAGTACTTC
CDR3 protein: CAILTGDEQYF
J gene: TRBJ2-7
D gene: -
V gene: TRBV10-3
clone size: many

CDR3 DNA: TGTGCCAGCAGCTTATGGGGGTACTCCTACGAGCAGTACTTC
CDR3 protein: CASSLWGYSYEQYF
J gene: TRBJ2-7
D gene: -
V gene: TRBV11-2
clone size: many

CDR3 DNA: TGTGCCAGCAGCCTACGACGGACTGTAGAGACCCAGTACTTC
CDR3 protein: CASSLRRTVETQYF
J gene: TRBJ2-5
D gene: -
V gene: TRBV14
clone size: many

CDR3 DNA: TGTGCCAGCAGTATGGGACTACAGAACACCGGGGAGCTGTTTTTT
CDR3 protein: CASSMGLQNTGELFF
J gene: TRBJ2-2
D gene: TRBD2
V gene: TRBV27
clone size: many

CDR3 DNA: TGCGCCAGCAGCTCGGGACAGGGCTCCTACAATGAGCAGTTCTTC
CDR3 protein: CASSSGQGSYNEQFF
J gene: TRBJ2-1
D gene: TRBD1
V gene: TRBV5-1
clone size: many

CDR3 DNA: TGCAGTGCTGTCCGGGACAGCCTTGAAGCTTTCTTT
CDR3 protein: CSAVRDSLEAFF
J gene: TRBJ1-1
D gene: TRBD1
V gene: TRBV20-1
clone size: many

CDR3 DNA: TGTGCCAGCAGTACCGGGACAGGACGGACAGATACGCAGTATTTT
CDR3 protein: CASSTGTGRTDTQYF
J gene: TRBJ2-3
D gene: TRBD1
V gene: TRBV6-1
clone size: many

CDR3 DNA: TGTGCCAGCAGCTTAGCCCCCCAAGAGACCCAGTACTTC
CDR3 protein: CASSLAPQETQYF
J gene: TRBJ2-5
D gene: -
V gene: TRBV11-2
clone size: many

CDR3 DNA: TGCAGTGCTAGTACCGGGACAGGGGGCATCTACGAGCAGTACTTC
CDR3 protein: CSASTGTGGIYEQYF
J gene: TRBJ2-7
D gene: TRBD1
V gene: TRBV20-1
clone size: many

CDR3 DNA: TGCGCCAGCAGTGAAGGCGGGGGGTACTCCTACGAGCAGTACTTC
CDR3 protein: CASSEGGGYSYEQYF
J gene: TRBJ2-7
D gene: TRBD2
V gene: TRBV10-2
clone size: many

CDR3 DNA: TGTGCCAGCAGCCCTCTCGCAGGGGGCACCTCCTACGAGCAGTACTTC
CDR3 protein: CASSPLAGGTSYEQYF
J gene: TRBJ2-7
D gene: TRBD1
V gene: TRBV5-4
clone size: many

CDR3 DNA: TGTGCCAGCAGCCAAGGCTTTGGGACAGGGGGGGACACCGGGGAGCTGTTTTTT
CDR3 protein: CASSQGFGTGGDTGELFF
J gene: TRBJ2-2
D gene: TRBD1
V gene: TRBV4-2
clone size: many

CDR3 DNA: TGTGCCAGCAGCTTAAATGGCAAAATGAACACTGAAGCTTTCTTT
CDR3 protein: CASSLNGKMNTEAFF
J gene: TRBJ1-1
D gene: -
V gene: TRBV7-3
clone size: many

CDR3 DNA: TGTGCCAGCAAGCTGGGGGGCTGGGGTTACGAGCAGTACTTC
CDR3 protein: CASKLGGWGYEQYF
J gene: TRBJ2-7
D gene: -
V gene: TRBV5-6
clone size: many

CDR3 DNA: TGCGCCAGCAGCGAGGGACAGGGGGGAATCAAACTGTTTTTT
CDR3 protein: CASSEGQGGIKLFF
J gene: TRBJ1-4
D gene: TRBD1
V gene: TRBV5-1
clone size: many

CDR3 DNA: TGCGCCAGCAGCTTGGACAGGGGACCCTACAATGAGCAGTTCTTC
CDR3 protein: CASSLDRGPYNEQFF
J gene: TRBJ2-1
D gene: TRBD1
V gene: TRBV5-1
clone size: many

CDR3 DNA: TGCAGCGTTCGACTAAGCGGGGTTTACACAGATACGCAGTATTTT
CDR3 protein: CSVRLSGVYTDTQYF
J gene: TRBJ2-3
D gene: TRBD2
V gene: TRBV29-1
clone size: many

CDR3 DNA: TGCGCCACCTCTACCTCCCTCCCCCGGTCCTCTGGGGCCAACGTCCTGACTTTC
CDR3 protein: CATSTSLPRSSGANVLTF
J gene: TRBJ2-6
D gene: -
V gene: TRBV5-1
clone size: many

CDR3 DNA: TGCGCCAGCAGCCTTTGGGACCGCGGGGAGCTGTTTTTT
CDR3 protein: CASSLWDRGELFF
J gene: TRBJ2-2
D gene: -
V gene: TRBV5-1
clone size: many

CDR3 DNA: TGTGCCAGCAGCCCCCGTCATGGGAATGAGCAGTTCTTC
CDR3 protein: CASSPRHGNEQFF
J gene: TRBJ2-1
D gene: -
V gene: TRBV11-3
clone size: many

CDR3 DNA: TGTGCCAGCAGTTCGGACAGGGACTATAATTCACCCCTCCACTTT
CDR3 protein: CASSSDRDYNSPLHF
J gene: TRBJ1-6
D gene: TRBD1
V gene: TRBV6-5
clone size: many

CDR3 DNA: TGCAGTGCTAGAGAGGGCGGGTCCCCCGGGGAGCTGTTTTTT
CDR3 protein: CSAREGGSPGELFF
J gene: TRBJ2-2
D gene: -
V gene: TRBV20-1
clone size: many

CDR3 DNA: TGCGCCAGCAGCACTCGGGGGCCCAGCACAGATACGCAGTATTTT
CDR3 protein: CASSTRGPSTDTQYF
J gene: TRBJ2-3
D gene: -
V gene: TRBV5-1
clone size: many

CDR3 DNA: TGTGCTAGTGGTTTGTCGCTCCCTGTTAGGGGGACTGGTGGCTACACCTTC
CDR3 protein: CASGLSLPVRGTGGYTF
J gene: TRBJ1-2
D gene: -
V gene: TRBV12-5
clone size: -

CDR3 DNA: TGCGCCAGCAGCCCGACAGGAAACACCTACGAGCAGTACTTC
CDR3 protein: CASSPTGNTYEQYF
J gene: TRBJ2-7
D gene: -
V gene: TRBV5-1
clone size: many

CDR3 DNA: TGCGCCAGCAGCTTGGCCCAAACCACCGGGGAGCTGTTTTTT
CDR3 protein: CASSLAQTTGELFF
J gene: TRBJ2-2
D gene: -
V gene: TRBV5-1
clone size: many

CDR3 DNA: TGCGCCAGCAGCTCCTCTCCCCCGCCGGATAACTATGGCTACACCTTC
CDR3 protein: CASSSSPPPDNYGYTF
J gene: TRBJ1-2
D gene: -
V gene: TRBV5-1
clone size: many

CDR3 DNA: TGTGCCAGCAGGTGGACCGGACTAGGCTACGAGCAGTACTTC
CDR3 protein: CASRWTGLGYEQYF
J gene: TRBJ2-7
D gene: TRBD2
V gene: TRBV6-1
clone size: many

CDR3 DNA: TGCGCCAGCAGCAACCGACAGGGGAGGACAGATACGCAGTATTTT
CDR3 protein: CASSNRQGRTDTQYF
J gene: TRBJ2-3
D gene: TRBD1
V gene: TRBV5-1
clone size: many

CDR3 DNA: TGTGCCAGCAGTTACACAGGACAGGGCATTCAGTACTTC
CDR3 protein: CASSYTGQGIQYF
J gene: TRBJ2-4
D gene: TRBD1
V gene: TRBV6-6
clone size: many

CDR3 DNA: TGTGCCAGCAGCTTAAAGGGACTAGTAAACCCTATTACTACGGAGCAGTACTTC
CDR3 protein: CASSLKGLVNPITTEQYF
J gene: TRBJ2-7
D gene: TRBD2
V gene: TRBV7-2
clone size: many